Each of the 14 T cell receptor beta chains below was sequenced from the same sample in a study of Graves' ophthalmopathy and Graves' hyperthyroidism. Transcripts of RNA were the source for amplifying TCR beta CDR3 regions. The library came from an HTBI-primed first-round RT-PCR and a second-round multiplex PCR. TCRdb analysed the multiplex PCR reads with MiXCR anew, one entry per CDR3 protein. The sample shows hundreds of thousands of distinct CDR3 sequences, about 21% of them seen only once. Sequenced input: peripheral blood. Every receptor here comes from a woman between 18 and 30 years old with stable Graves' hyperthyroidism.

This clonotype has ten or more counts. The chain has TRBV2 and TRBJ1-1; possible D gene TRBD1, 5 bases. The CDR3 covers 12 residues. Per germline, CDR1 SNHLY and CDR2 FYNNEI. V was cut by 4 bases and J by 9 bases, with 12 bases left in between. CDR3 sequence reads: CASSGQTPQAFF. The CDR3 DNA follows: TGTGCCAGCAGTGGACAGACACCACAAGCTTTCTTT.

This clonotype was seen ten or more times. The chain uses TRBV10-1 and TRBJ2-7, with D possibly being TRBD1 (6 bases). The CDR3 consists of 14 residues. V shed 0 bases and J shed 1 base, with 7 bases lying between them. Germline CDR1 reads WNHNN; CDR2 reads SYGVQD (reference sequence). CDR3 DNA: TGCGCCAGCAGTGAGTCTGGACAGTCCTACGAGCAGTACTTC. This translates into CASSESGQSYEQYF.

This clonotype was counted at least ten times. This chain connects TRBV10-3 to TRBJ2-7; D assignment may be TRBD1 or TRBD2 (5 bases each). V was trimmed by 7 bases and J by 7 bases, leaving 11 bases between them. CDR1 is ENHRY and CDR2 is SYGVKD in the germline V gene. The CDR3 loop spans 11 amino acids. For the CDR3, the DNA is TGTGCCATCACAGAGGGACGGGAGCAGTACTTC. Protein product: CAITEGREQYF.

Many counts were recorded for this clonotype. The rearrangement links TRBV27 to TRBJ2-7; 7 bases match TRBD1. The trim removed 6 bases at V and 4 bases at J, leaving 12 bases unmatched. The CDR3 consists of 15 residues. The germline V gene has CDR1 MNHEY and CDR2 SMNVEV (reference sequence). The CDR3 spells CASRPWTGAFYEQYF. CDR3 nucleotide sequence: TGTGCCAGCAGGCCTTGGACAGGAGCTTTTTACGAGCAGTACTTC.

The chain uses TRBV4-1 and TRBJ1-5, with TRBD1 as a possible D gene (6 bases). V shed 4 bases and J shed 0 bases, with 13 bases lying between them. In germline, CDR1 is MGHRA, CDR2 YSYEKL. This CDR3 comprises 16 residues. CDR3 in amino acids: CASSLHGQYSNQPQHF. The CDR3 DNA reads TGCGCCAGCAGCCTTCACGGACAGTATAGCAATCAGCCCCAGCATTTT.

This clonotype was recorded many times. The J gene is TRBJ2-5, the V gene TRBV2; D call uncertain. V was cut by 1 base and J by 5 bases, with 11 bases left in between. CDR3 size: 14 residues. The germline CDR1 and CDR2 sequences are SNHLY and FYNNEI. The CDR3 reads CASSEGKVLETQYF. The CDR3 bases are TGTGCCAGCAGTGAAGGGAAGGTTTTGGAGACCCAGTACTTC.

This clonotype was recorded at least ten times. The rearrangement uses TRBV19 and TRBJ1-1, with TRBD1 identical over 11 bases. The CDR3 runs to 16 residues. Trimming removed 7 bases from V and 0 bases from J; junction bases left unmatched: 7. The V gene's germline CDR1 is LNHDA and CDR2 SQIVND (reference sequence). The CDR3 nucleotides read TGTGCCAGTACTCCGGGACAGGGGGGCGTGAACACTGAAGCTTTCTTT. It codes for CASTPGQGGVNTEAFF.

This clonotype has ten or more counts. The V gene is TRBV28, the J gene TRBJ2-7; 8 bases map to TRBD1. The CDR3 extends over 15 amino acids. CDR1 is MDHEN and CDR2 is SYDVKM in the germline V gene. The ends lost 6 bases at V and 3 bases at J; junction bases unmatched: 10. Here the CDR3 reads CASSSLGQGGYEQYF. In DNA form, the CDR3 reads TGTGCCAGCAGCTCCCTCGGACAGGGTGGCTACGAGCAGTACTTC.

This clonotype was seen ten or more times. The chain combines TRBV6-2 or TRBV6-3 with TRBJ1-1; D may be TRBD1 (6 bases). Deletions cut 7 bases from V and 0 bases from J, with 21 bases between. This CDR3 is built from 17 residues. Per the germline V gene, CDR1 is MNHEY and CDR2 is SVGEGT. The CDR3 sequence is CASTPGAGRTLNTEAFF. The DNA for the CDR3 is TGTGCCAGCACCCCGGGGGCGGGACGGACACTGAACACTGAAGCTTTCTTT.

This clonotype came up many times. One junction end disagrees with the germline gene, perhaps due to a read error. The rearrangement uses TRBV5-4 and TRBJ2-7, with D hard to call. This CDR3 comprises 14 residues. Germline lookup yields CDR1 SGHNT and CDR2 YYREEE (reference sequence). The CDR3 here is CVSSQGPGSYEQYF. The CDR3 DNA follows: TGTGTCAGCAGCCAAGGACCTGGCTCCTACGAGCAGTACTTC.

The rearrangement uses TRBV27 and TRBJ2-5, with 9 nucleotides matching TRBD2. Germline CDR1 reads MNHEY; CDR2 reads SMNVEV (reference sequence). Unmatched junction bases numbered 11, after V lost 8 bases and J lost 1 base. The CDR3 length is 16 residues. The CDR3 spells CASAPEAGGFQETQYF. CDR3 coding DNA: TGTGCCAGCGCCCCGGAGGCGGGGGGGTTCCAAGAGACCCAGTACTTC.

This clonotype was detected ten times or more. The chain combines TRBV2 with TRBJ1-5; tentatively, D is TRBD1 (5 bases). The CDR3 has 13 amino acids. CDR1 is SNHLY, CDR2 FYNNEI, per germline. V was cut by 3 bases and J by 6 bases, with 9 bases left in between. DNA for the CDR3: TGTGCCAGCAGTGAGGGGGAGACTCAGCCCCAGCATTTT. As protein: CASSEGETQPQHF.

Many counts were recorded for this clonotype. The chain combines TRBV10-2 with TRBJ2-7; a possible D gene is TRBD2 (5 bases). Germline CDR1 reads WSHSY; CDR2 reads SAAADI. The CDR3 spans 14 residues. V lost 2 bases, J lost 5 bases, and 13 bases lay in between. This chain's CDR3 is CASSEGVGVHEQYF. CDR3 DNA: TGCGCCAGCAGTGAGGGCGTCGGGGTTCACGAGCAGTACTTC.

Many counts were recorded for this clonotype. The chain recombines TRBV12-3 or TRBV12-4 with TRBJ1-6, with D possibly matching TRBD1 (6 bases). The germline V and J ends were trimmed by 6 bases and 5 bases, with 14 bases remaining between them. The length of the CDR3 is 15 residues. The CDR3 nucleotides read TGTGCCAGCAGCCGACAGGTTAGGGATAATTCACCCCTCCACTTT. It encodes CASSRQVRDNSPLHF.